Described below is a single T cell receptor beta chain sequence and its context. Its antigen remains unknown. A much larger clone lies a single base off, so this may be a read error. The conserved phenylalanine or tryptophan is not found at the CDR3 terminus, so this likely reflects a read error. Memory CD4+ T cells were sorted as CD4+CD45RO+CD25- cells. Constant-region reverse primers amplified full-length variable regions, followed by semi-nested Nested Universal Primer A PCR. MiXCR, applied by TCRdb to the 5' RACE reads, yields one record per CDR3 protein. The data contain about 64,000 distinct CDR3 sequences, roughly 23% of them singletons. General study findings and limits: Tumor Treg TCRs overlapped most with tumor naive CD4+ cells. In terms of TCR gene usage, tumor memory CD4+ T cells clustered together with blood and lymph node memory CD4+ cells, as well as with lymph node naive CD4+ cells.

The receptor's source is a female donor with breast cancer. The specimen sequenced was memory CD4+ T cells sorted from a lymph node. Subset defined: memory CD4+ T cells, CD4+CD45RO+CD25-.

CDR3 sequence (DNA): TGTGCCAGCAGCTTAGAGATCTCTTATGGCTACACCCTC. As protein: CASSLEISYGYTL. The chain links TRBV7-9 to TRBJ1-2; D is ambiguous. The germline gives CDR1 SEHNR, CDR2 FQNEAQ (reference sequence). The CDR3 has 13 residues. V lost 1 base and J 5 bases, leaving 8 bases between the germline ends.